This TCR beta chain was recorded in a study of cytomegalovirus exposure and HLA in healthy donors. Study-wide background: Membership in the Caucasian-associated ancestry cluster was found for 75% to 85% of approximately 380 genotyped donors.

Points from the study as a whole: Within an earlier analysis, most TCR beta V segments proved productive either about 87% or about 30% of the time. One cluster of highly shared sequence variants probably arose as a sequencing artifact.

With 60 Vbeta and 13 Jbeta primers, the PCR was carried out. TCRdb's table, derived via immunoSEQ multiplex PCR, lists solely in-frame clones and lacks some. This table has about 170,000 clones, 60% to 80% appearing once. The V and J ends lost 0 bases and 3 bases respectively, with 9 bases between them. The germline V gene has CDR1 SGHDT and CDR2 YYEEEE. The CDR3 consists of 15 residues. Of note for this clone: As yet, its antigen is unknown.

Input material: PBMCs. This rearrangement joins TRBV5-6 to TRBJ2-2, with a possible D match to TRBD2 (6 bases). This clonotype was obtained from a man aged 35-49 years in good health and CMV-seronegative. The CDR3 loop is CASSLGSGYTGELFF. The CDR3 DNA follows: TGTGCCAGCAGCTTGGGTAGCGGTTACACCGGGGAGCTGTTTTTT.